These T cell receptor beta chains were read from a single sample in a study of T cell repertoires in cytomegalovirus infection. The antigens for these receptors are not known. TCRdb processed the reads anew with MiXCR; each CDR3 protein has one entry. The sample records around 300,000 distinct CDR3 sequences, around a quarter being singletons. The source material was cultured PBMCs, sampled from culture after CMV antigen stimulation. The receptors were sampled from a human donor in good health (CMV status not recorded). Some clones in this sample may be carry-over from other donors' samples. The CDR3 runs from the conserved cysteine through the conserved F or W. D genes are given only for firm matches. Clone size is given for some rows only: seen once, a few or many times, or a class if the clone is expanded.

few	TRBV12-3/TRBV12-4	TRBJ1-2	TRBD1	CASSPGQPGDYGYTF	TGTGCCAGCAGCCCGGGACAGCCGGGGGACTATGGCTACACCTTC
many	TRBV12-5	TRBJ2-1	.	CASGLGKRSGPYNEQFF	TGTGCTAGTGGTTTGGGCAAGAGGTCGGGACCCTACAATGAGCAGTTCTTC
few	TRBV20-1	TRBJ1-5	.	CSARASRSFQPQHF	TGCAGTGCTAGAGCGTCGCGCAGTTTTCAGCCCCAGCATTTT
.	TRBV12-3/TRBV12-4	TRBJ1-6	.	CASSFRGTDNSPLHF	TGTGCCAGCAGCTTTAGGGGCACGGATAATTCACCCCTCCACTTT
.	TRBV27	TRBJ2-5	.	CASSFHRVRDGRKETQYF	TGTGCCAGCAGTTTCCACCGGGTCAGGGATGGTCGAAAAGAGACCCAGTACTTC
few	TRBV12-3/TRBV12-4	TRBJ1-4	.	CASRPGTFATNEKLFF	TGTGCCAGCAGACCCGGGACTTTTGCAACTAATGAAAAACTGTTTTTT
.	TRBV5-5	TRBJ1-4	.	CASSLSGAPTEKLFF	TGTGCCAGCAGCTTGTCCGGGGCGCCGACTGAAAAACTGTTTTTT
.	TRBV9	TRBJ2-5	.	CASSVVGSGETQYF	TGTGCCAGCAGCGTAGTTGGGTCGGGAGAGACCCAGTACTTC
many	TRBV12-3/TRBV12-4	TRBJ2-1	.	CASSLARGAGYNEQFF	TGTGCCAGCAGTCTAGCGAGAGGGGCGGGGTACAATGAGCAGTTCTTC
few	TRBV6-2/TRBV6-3	TRBJ2-7	TRBD1	CASSSPGQSSYEQYF	TGTGCCAGCAGTTCTCCGGGACAGAGCTCCTACGAGCAGTACTTC
many	TRBV7-2	TRBJ2-1	TRBD1	CASSPGQGSEEQFF	TGTGCCAGCAGCCCCGGACAGGGGTCAGAGGAGCAGTTCTTC
many	TRBV12-3/TRBV12-4	TRBJ1-5	.	CASSLSPEINQPQHF	TGTGCCAGCAGTTTGTCGCCCGAGATTAATCAGCCCCAGCATTTT
.	TRBV27	TRBJ2-3	TRBD2	CASTEGGTQYF	TGTGCCAGCACCGAGGGAGGGACGCAGTATTTT
many	TRBV15	TRBJ2-2	TRBD2	CATSRDLSPTSGRALIGELFF	TGTGCCACCAGCAGAGATCTTTCCCCAACTAGCGGGAGGGCCCTCATCGGGGAGCTGTTTTTT
.	TRBV10-3	TRBJ1-4	.	CAISSGRGGGKLFF	TGTGCCATCAGTTCTGGACGGGGAGGCGGAAAACTGTTTTTT
.	TRBV4-2	TRBJ2-7	.	CASSQAVAGYEQYF	TGTGCCAGCAGCCAAGCAGTGGCCGGGTACGAGCAGTACTTC
.	TRBV6-2/TRBV6-3	TRBJ2-3	TRBD2	CASSRAGGLTDTQYF	TGTGCCAGCAGTCGAGCGGGAGGTTTGACAGATACGCAGTATTTT
.	TRBV20-1	TRBJ1-1	.	CSASLAGVNTEAFF	TGCAGTGCTAGCTTGGCGGGGGTGAACACTGAAGCTTTCTTT
.	TRBV7-9	TRBJ2-1	TRBD2	CASSVRDYGNEQFF	TGTGCCAGCAGTGTCCGGGACTATGGCAATGAGCAGTTCTTC
.	TRBV6-2/TRBV6-3	TRBJ1-5	.	CASSYRQGGGVIRSNQPQHF	TGTGCCAGCAGTTACAGACAAGGCGGGGGAGTAATTAGGAGCAATCAGCCCCAGCATTTT
few	TRBV7-9	TRBJ2-7	.	CASSHPGDYSYEQYF	TGTGCCAGCAGCCACCCAGGGGACTACTCCTACGAGCAGTACTTC
.	TRBV19	TRBJ1-1	.	CASSATPRGTEAFF	TGTGCCAGTAGTGCGACACCCAGGGGCACTGAAGCTTTCTTT
.	TRBV20-1	TRBJ2-4	.	CSARVEPLAKNIQYF	TGCAGTGCTAGAGTGGAGCCACTAGCCAAAAACATTCAGTACTTC
.	TRBV6-2/TRBV6-3	TRBJ2-2	TRBD2	CASSYSTSGRASTGELFF	TGTGCCAGCAGTTACTCGACTAGCGGGAGGGCGAGCACCGGGGAGCTGTTTTTT
few	TRBV30	TRBJ1-1	TRBD1	CAWSKVTGANLNTEAFF	TGTGCCTGGAGTAAGGTGACAGGGGCGAATTTGAACACTGAAGCTTTCTTT
.	TRBV7-9	TRBJ2-2	TRBD1	CASSRQGVNTGELFF	TGTGCCAGCAGCCGACAGGGGGTGAACACCGGGGAGCTGTTTTTT
.	TRBV5-6	TRBJ2-1	TRBD2	CASSLASGSGRGDEQFF	TGTGCCAGCAGCTTGGCCTCAGGTAGCGGGAGGGGAGATGAGCAGTTCTTC
many	TRBV7-2	TRBJ2-7	.	CASSLGRLSTYEQYF	TGTGCCAGCAGCTTAGGTCGACTTTCAACCTACGAGCAGTACTTC
many	TRBV10-3	TRBJ2-7	.	CAISVRVKDSYEQYF	TGTGCCATCAGTGTCCGTGTCAAGGACTCCTACGAGCAGTACTTC
few	TRBV7-9	TRBJ1-1	.	CASSLFQRGAEAFF	TGTGCCAGCAGCTTATTTCAACGGGGTGCTGAAGCTTTCTTT
few	TRBV6-6	TRBJ1-1	.	CVGKDSSNTEAFF	TGTGTGGGGAAGGACAGCTCGAACACTGAAGCTTTCTTT
few	TRBV6-2/TRBV6-3	TRBJ2-6	.	CASSYIGTGANVLTF	TGTGCCAGCAGTTACATTGGGACTGGGGCCAACGTCCTGACTTTC
.	TRBV7-9	TRBJ1-1	.	CASSQAGVKNTEAFF	TGTGCCAGCAGCCAAGCAGGGGTCAAGAACACTGAAGCTTTCTTT
.	TRBV20-1	TRBJ2-2	TRBD1	CSADRGGNTGELFF	TGCAGTGCTGACAGGGGCGGAAACACCGGGGAGCTGTTTTTT
many	TRBV19	TRBJ2-1	TRBD1	CASSPPRQGLYNEQFF	TGTGCCAGTAGTCCCCCCCGACAGGGTCTCTACAATGAGCAGTTCTTC
.	TRBV7-2	TRBJ2-5	.	CATAYRAEETQYF	TGTGCCACCGCATATCGGGCCGAAGAGACCCAGTACTTC
.	TRBV5-6	TRBJ1-2	.	CASRLLQGPFNYGYTF	TGTGCCAGCAGACTCCTACAGGGCCCATTTAACTATGGCTACACCTTC
few	TRBV7-2	TRBJ2-5	TRBD2	CASSLRTSGEETQYF	TGTGCCAGCAGCCTCCGGACTAGCGGAGAAGAGACCCAGTACTTC
many	TRBV7-2	TRBJ1-5	.	CASSFDSTRNQPQHF	TGTGCCAGCAGCTTCGACTCGACGCGCAATCAGCCCCAGCATTTT
many	TRBV7-2	TRBJ1-1	TRBD1	CASSLLTAATGSVHTEAFF	TGTGCCAGCAGCTTACTTACGGCCGCGACAGGGTCGGTTCACACTGAAGCTTTCTTT
few	TRBV7-2	TRBJ2-1	TRBD2	CASSLWGSGPFYNEQFF	TGTGCCAGCAGCTTATGGGGTAGCGGGCCCTTTTACAATGAGCAGTTCTTC
.	TRBV28	TRBJ1-3	.	CASSFLASSGNTIYF	TGTGCCAGCAGTTTTTTAGCGTCCTCTGGAAACACCATATATTTT
.	TRBV19	TRBJ2-1	.	CASSMISRTEQFF	TGTGCCAGTAGTATGATCAGTAGGACTGAGCAGTTCTTC
many	TRBV7-8	TRBJ1-3	.	CASSSSGDSGNTIYF	TGTGCCAGCAGCTCAAGCGGGGATTCGGGAAACACCATATATTTT
many	TRBV6-6	TRBJ2-1	TRBD2	CASSGRGDNEQFF	TGTGCCAGTAGCGGGAGGGGCGACAATGAGCAGTTCTTC
.	TRBV27	TRBJ2-3	.	CASSLLERAGRDTQYF	TGTGCCAGCAGTTTATTGGAGCGGGCCGGGAGAGATACGCAGTATTTT